This TCR beta chain was observed in a study of blood T cell repertoires in COVID-19. The V gene's germline CDR1 is DFQATT and CDR2 SNEGSKA (reference sequence). This CDR3 has 11 residues. Note on this clone: A junction boundary mismatches the germline segment, possibly from a read error.

Source study methods: Reference gene primer amplification gave estimated nucleated cell counts. TCRdb's copy holds only in-frame clones and misses some; the assay was immunoSEQ multiplex PCR. V and J calls and clone size are those listed in that table; D and trimming were worked out from the DNA. This sample yields fewer than 350,000 clones, of which just over 90% are seen a single time; 2.3% belongs to the top ten. The receptor comes from a middle-aged woman with acute COVID-19. The sequenced sample consisted of PBMCs or T cells enriched from blood (not recorded which). The chain is built from TRBV20-1 and TRBJ1-2; 7 bases line up with TRBD1. In nucleotides, the CDR3 is TGCAGTGCCAGAGACAGGGCTGGCTACACCTTC. This encodes CSARDRAGYTF.